The 30 T cell receptor beta chains in this list originate from one sample, sequenced in a study of PD-L1 blockade in urothelial cancer. Documented time point: pretreatment peripheral blood. Profiling relied on immunoSEQ multiplex PCR, and the TCRdb table lists in-frame clones only, not all of them. The sample shows tens of thousands of clones, roughly 88% of them seen only once. This specimen consisted of PBMCs, obtained around atezolizumab (anti-PD-L1) treatment. These receptors were collected from a donor aged 40 or over with urothelial cancer.

The V and J genes are TRBV4-3 and TRBJ2-1; D may be TRBD2 (7 bases). The CDR3 has 16 residues. Trimming took 0 bases from V and 6 from J, leaving 15 bases between them. Germline V gives CDR1 LGHNA, CDR2 YSLEER. The CDR3 loop is CASSQEGGTIRNEQFF. CDR3 nucleotides: TGCGCCAGCAGCCAAGAAGGGGGGACTATACGCAATGAGCAGTTCTTC.

Written as DNA, the CDR3 is TGTGCCAGCAGCTTAGACCCCAGCTCCTACGAGCAGTACTTC. The encoded protein is CASSLDPSSYEQYF. The V call is TRBV7-2, the J call TRBJ2-7, with unresolved D. The germline V gene encodes CDR1 SGHTA and CDR2 FQGNSA. CDR3 length: 14 amino acids. Trimming took off 1 base at V and 0 bases at J, with 7 bases between the two ends.

This clone has just a few counts. The V call is TRBV7-6, the J call TRBJ2-2, with D unclear. The V end lost 5 bases, the J end lost 5 bases, and 18 bases lay between the germline ends. CDR3 size: 16 residues. Germline CDR1 and CDR2: SGHVS and FNYEAQ. CDR3 bases: TGTGCCAGCAGCCTAACGACTGGTAGCCCTACCGGGGAGCTGTTTTTT. This codes for CASSLTTGSPTGELFF.

The gene calls are TRBV11-2 and TRBJ2-2; the match to TRBD2 covers 9 bases. The CDR3 runs 15 residues. V lost 1 base, J lost 7 bases, and 4 bases stayed unmatched. CDR1 SGHAT and CDR2 FQNNGV come from the germline V gene. The CDR3 DNA reads TGTGCCAGCAGCTTAGTTGCGGGAGGGATCGGGGAGCTGTTTTTT. Amino acids: CASSLVAGGIGELFF.

The rearrangement joins TRBV29-1 to TRBJ2-3, with 13 bases fitting TRBD2. The CDR3 contains 13 residues. The germline V gene has CDR1 SQVTM and CDR2 ANQGSEA. V dropped 5 bases and J dropped 10; count of bases not matched to a gene: 6. CDR3 DNA: TGCAGCGTTACCCGGACTAGCGGGAGTGCGCAGTATTTT. Protein sequence: CSVTRTSGSAQYF.

V and J are TRBV18 and TRBJ2-1, with 9 bases matching TRBD2. Germline V CDR1 and CDR2: KGHSH, LQKENI. This CDR3 region has 16 residues. V lost 0 bases and J lost 2; bases outside the gene matches: 2. The CDR3 loop reads CASSPPAGGPYNEQFF. Written as DNA, the CDR3 is TGTGCCAGCTCACCACCGGCGGGAGGGCCCTACAATGAGCAGTTCTTC.

The rearrangement uses TRBV7-3 and TRBJ1-1; 7 nucleotides match TRBD1. V dropped 4 bases and J dropped 6; count of bases not matched to a gene: 5. This CDR3 comprises 13 residues. Per the germline V gene, CDR1 is SGHTA and CDR2 is FQGTGA. This CDR3 reads CASSSRGVSEAFF. The CDR3, as DNA: TGTGCCAGCAGCTCCAGGGGGGTTTCTGAAGCTTTCTTT.

The rearrangement joins TRBV7-8 to TRBJ1-1; a possible D gene is TRBD1 (6 bases). The V gene's germline CDR1 is SGHVS and CDR2 FQNEAQ. This CDR3 region has 14 residues. The V and J ends lost 4 bases and 1 base respectively, with 10 bases between them. The CDR3 region is CASSWARGNTEAFF. The CDR3, as DNA: TGTGCCAGCAGCTGGGCCAGGGGGAACACTGAAGCTTTCTTT.

CDR3 amino acids: CSVSAGLDYEQYF. The CDR3 region has the DNA TGCAGCGTATCGGCGGGCTTAGACTACGAGCAGTACTTC. The rearrangement uses TRBV29-1 and TRBJ2-7; tentative D call: TRBD2 (5 bases). Germline V CDR1 and CDR2: SQVTM, ANQGSEA. This CDR3 has 13 amino acids. V lost 6 bases and J 3 bases, leaving 15 bases between the germline ends.

The table lists this clone with a count of one. The J gene is TRBJ1-2, the V gene TRBV19; 7 bases are shared with TRBD1. The length of the CDR3 is 12 residues. The germline V gene has CDR1 LNHDA and CDR2 SQIVND (reference sequence). V shed 5 bases and J 7 bases; nucleotides not matched to a gene: 4. The CDR3 loop reads CASSGRGLGYTF. The CDR3 coding sequence is TGTGCCAGTAGTGGTAGGGGGCTTGGCTACACCTTC.

The chain combines TRBV21-1 with TRBJ1-2; the listed D gene, TRBD1, was not tested against the DNA. TRBV21-1 is a listed pseudogene. The CDR3 runs to 12 residues. The CDR3 DNA follows: TGTGCCAGCAACAATACAGGGGGTCGGTACACCTTC. Amino acid sequence: CASNNTGGRYTF.

The count of this clone is one. This chain connects TRBV7-2 to TRBJ1-2, with 8 bases fitting TRBD1. The CDR3 spans 15 residues. The ends lost 5 bases at V and 4 bases at J; junction bases unmatched: 9. CDR1 and CDR2 (germline): SGHTA, FQGNSA. The CDR3 loop is CASSPGGGGAYGYTF. CDR3 bases: TGTGCCAGCAGCCCAGGGGGCGGGGGGGCCTATGGCTACACCTTC.

V and J are TRBV5-6 and TRBJ1-1, with 8 nucleotides matching TRBD1. This CDR3 is 15 amino acids long. Losses at the gene ends were 3 bases for V and 7 bases for J; bases not matched to a gene: 11. In germline, CDR1 is SGHDT, CDR2 YYEEEE. Here the CDR3 DNA reads TGTGCCAGCAGCTCAGAGCCGGGACAGGACGTTGAAGCTTTCTTT. Protein product: CASSSEPGQDVEAFF.

This CDR3 reads CASSTGGGNQPQHF. The CDR3 DNA sequence: TGTGCCAGCTCGACGGGGGGAGGCAATCAGCCCCAGCATTTT. J is TRBJ1-5 and V is TRBV18, with D perhaps TRBD1 (5 bases). CDR3 size: 14 residues. Germline V CDR1 and CDR2: KGHSH, LQKENI. The V gene lost 6 bases and the J gene lost 2 bases, with 11 bases spanning the gap.

This chain connects TRBV18 to TRBJ1-1; 7 nucleotides line up with TRBD1. The V segment lost 8 bases and the J segment 7 bases; nucleotides outside the gene matches: 7. This CDR3 has 12 amino acids. Germline loops: CDR1 KGHSH, CDR2 LQKENI. As DNA, the CDR3 is TGTGCCAGCCGCCGGGGACAGTATGAAGCTTTCTTT. Amino acid sequence: CASRRGQYEAFF. The full variable domain, completed using reference TRBV18 and TRBJ1-1, is NAGVMQNPRHLVRRRGQEARLRCSPMKGHSHVYWYRQLPEEGLKFMVYLQKENIIDESGMPKERFSAEFPKEGPSILRIQQVVRGDSAAYFCASRRGQYEAFFGQGTRLTVV.

The J gene is TRBJ1-2, the V gene TRBV5-4; D may be TRBD1 (6 bases). The CDR3 is 12 residues long. CDR1 is SGHNT and CDR2 is YYREEE in the germline V gene (reference sequence). V was trimmed by 3 bases and J by 4 bases, leaving 7 bases between them. The CDR3 DNA follows: TGTGCCAGCAGCTCAGGGGCCTATGGCTACACCTTC. Its translation is CASSSGAYGYTF.

This sequence joins TRBV19 and TRBJ1-5; TRBD1 agrees at 10 bases. The CDR3 totals 15 residues. Trimming removed 0 bases from V and 5 bases from J; junction bases left unmatched: 1. The germline V gene encodes CDR1 LNHDA and CDR2 SQIVND (reference sequence). As DNA, the CDR3 is TGTGCCAGTAGTATAGAGGGGACAGGGGATCAGCCCCAGCATTTT. Amino acids: CASSIEGTGDQPQHF.

This chain links TRBV6-5 with TRBJ2-7, with D tentatively TRBD2 (6 bases). The germline CDR1 and CDR2 sequences are MNHEY and SVGAGI. V was shortened by 3 bases and J by 5 bases, with 17 bases between the two germline ends. This CDR3 contains 15 residues. The CDR3 is CASSYIPGGDHEQYF. DNA of the CDR3: TGTGCCAGCAGTTATATCCCCGGGGGTGACCACGAGCAGTACTTC.

On this clone itself: The junction and the germline gene differ at one end; a read error may be behind it. The chain couples TRBV29-1 to TRBJ1-1, with a tentative D call TRBD1 (6 bases). This CDR3 comprises 13 residues. Looked up from germline, CDR1 is SQVTM and CDR2 is ANQGSEA. CDR3 protein: CSVEDQPLGAVLF. The CDR3 DNA is TGCAGCGTTGAAGATCAACCTCTGGGGGCGGTTTTGTTT.

The V gene is TRBV5-1, the J gene TRBJ2-7; 8 bases are shared with TRBD1. Unmatched junction bases numbered 3, after V lost 3 bases and J lost 4 bases. This CDR3 is 13 amino acids long. CDR1 is SGHRS and CDR2 is YFSETQ in the germline V gene. This CDR3 is CASSWDRSYEQYF. The CDR3 DNA follows: TGCGCCAGCAGCTGGGACAGGAGTTACGAGCAGTACTTC. The entire variable domain, with the rest obtained from reference TRBV5-1 and TRBJ2-7, is as follows: KAGVTQTPRYLIKTRGQQVTLSCSPISGHRSVSWYQQTPGQGLQFLFEYFSETQRNKGNFPGRFSGRQFSNSRSEMNVSTLELGDSALYLCASSWDRSYEQYFGPGTRLTVT.

This clone occurred once. This chain connects TRBV27 to TRBJ2-5, with TRBD2 as a possible D gene (5 bases). The V end lost 6 bases, the J end lost 7 bases, and 9 bases lay between the germline ends. Germline V gene lookup returns CDR1 MNHEY and CDR2 SMNVEV (reference sequence). There are 11 residues in the CDR3. The CDR3 is CASSDRGTQYF. CDR3 bases: TGTGCCAGCAGCGACCGGGGGACCCAGTACTTC.

The gene calls are TRBV7-2 and TRBJ1-5; D is undetermined. This CDR3 is 14 amino acids long. Trimming left V 2 bases short and J 0 bases short, with 5 bases between. Germline-derived CDR1 and CDR2 are SGHTA and FQGNSA. CDR3: CASSLPYSNQPQHF. CDR3 nucleotide sequence: TGTGCCAGCAGCTTACCTTATAGCAATCAGCCCCAGCATTTT.

The chain joins TRBV15 to TRBJ1-4, with 7 bases fitting TRBD1. Losses at the gene ends were 3 bases for V and 3 bases for J; bases not matched to a gene: 1. In germline, CDR1 is LNHNV, CDR2 YYDKDF (reference sequence). This CDR3 has 14 residues. The DNA of the CDR3 is TGTGCCACCAGCAGGGGACAGTCTAATGAAAAACTGTTTTTT. It codes for CATSRGQSNEKLFF.

This chain links TRBV5-5 with TRBJ1-5, with 7 nucleotides matching TRBD1. The V segment lost 4 bases and the J segment 7 bases; nucleotides outside the gene matches: 11. The CDR3 length is 15 residues. CDR1 is SGHKS, CDR2 YYEKEE, per germline (reference sequence). This CDR3 is CASSDRQGRGQPQHF. CDR3 nucleotide sequence: TGTGCCAGCAGCGACCGACAGGGAAGAGGACAGCCCCAGCATTTT.

The rearrangement joins TRBV7-6 to TRBJ2-3; possible D gene TRBD2, 7 bases. This CDR3 is built from 14 residues. The germline V gene encodes CDR1 SGHVS and CDR2 FNYEAQ. Trimming left V 0 bases short and J 6 bases short, with 10 bases between. The CDR3 sequence is CASSLAGGGDTQYF. CDR3 in DNA: TGTGCCAGCAGCTTAGCGGGAGGGGGGGATACGCAGTATTTT.

This clone was seen a few times. The rearrangement uses TRBV5-1 and TRBJ2-1; 16 bases map to TRBD2. Germline CDR1 and CDR2: SGHRS and YFSETQ. The CDR3 length is 19 residues. Trimming removed 0 bases from V and 4 bases from J; junction bases left unmatched: 7. CDR3 amino acids: CASSLVGTSGRAAYNEQFF. The CDR3 bases are TGCGCCAGCAGCTTGGTTGGGACTAGCGGGAGGGCCGCATACAATGAGCAGTTCTTC. The full variable domain, in which reference TRBV5-1 and TRBJ2-1 provide the parts outside the CDR3, is KAGVTQTPRYLIKTRGQQVTLSCSPISGHRSVSWYQQTPGQGLQFLFEYFSETQRNKGNFPGRFSGRQFSNSRSEMNVSTLELGDSALYLCASSLVGTSGRAAYNEQFFGPGTRLTVL.

The chain couples TRBV7-3 to TRBJ2-7, with a weak D call TRBD2 (5 bases). CDR3 length: 13 amino acids. CDR1 SGHTA and CDR2 FQGTGA come from the germline V gene. Trimming took off 3 bases at V and 3 bases at J, with 9 bases between the two ends. CDR3 DNA sequence: TGTGCCAGCAGCTTCGCCCGGGACTACGAGCAGTACTTC. It is translated as CASSFARDYEQYF.

V usage is TRBV7-9 and J usage is TRBJ2-5, with D perhaps TRBD2 (5 bases). CDR3 length: 16 residues. V was trimmed by 3 bases and J by 4 bases, leaving 18 bases between them. CDR1 and CDR2 from the germline V gene are SEHNR and FQNEAQ (reference sequence). CDR3 region: CASSFGGPREIETQYF. The CDR3 nucleotides read TGTGCCAGCAGCTTCGGTGGCCCCCGGGAAATAGAGACCCAGTACTTC.

The chain joins TRBV5-1 to TRBJ2-3; D remains ambiguous. There are 13 residues in the CDR3. Germline CDR1 reads SGHRS; CDR2 reads YFSETQ. The germline V and J ends were trimmed by 4 bases and 0 bases, with 6 bases remaining between them. The CDR3 nucleotides are TGCGCCAGCAGCGGCGGTAGCACAGATACGCAGTATTTT. Translated, it gives CASSGGSTDTQYF.

This clone was counted a single time. The genes are TRBV9 and TRBJ1-2; 8 positions match TRBD1. In germline, CDR1 is SGDLS, CDR2 YYNGEE. The CDR3 has 18 residues. The V gene end was trimmed by 3 bases and the J gene end by 4 bases; junction bases not matched to a gene: 17. This CDR3 is CASSAPRDRFPRGYGYTF. CDR3 nucleotides: TGTGCCAGCAGCGCCCCCCGGGACAGGTTCCCCCGGGGCTATGGCTACACCTTC.